The rows below give T cell receptor beta chains drawn from one sample of a study of blood T cell repertoires in COVID-19. Method: immunoSEQ multiplex PCR; TCRdb's copy keeps in-frame clones and lacks some. The sample contains 110,000 to 150,000 clones, around 81% of which appear only once. Input material: peripheral blood. These receptors originate from a woman aged 50 to 60 with acute or convalescent COVID-19. Both conserved end residues are part of each CDR3. D genes are given only for firm matches. Clone size is given for some rows only: seen once, a few or many times, or a class if the clone is expanded.

v_gene	abundance	j_gene	d_gene	CDR3nt	CDR3aa
TRBV25-1	few	TRBJ2-1	NA	TGTGCCAGCAGGGCGGGCCGCCGAAACAATGAGCAGTTCTTC	CASRAGRRNNEQFF
TRBV20-1	NA	TRBJ1-5	NA	TGCAGTGCTAGTTGGGCAGATAGCAATCAGCCCCAGCATTTT	CSASWADSNQPQHF
TRBV14	NA	TRBJ2-1	TRBD1	TGTGCCAGCAGTCGGCGACTCGGACAGGGGTCCTACAATGAGCAGTTCTTC	CASSRRLGQGSYNEQFF
TRBV10-3	NA	TRBJ1-6	NA	TGTGCCACAACTCACGGAATTGGAGGGTCTGGGTTAATCTTGCCCCTCCACTTT	CATTHGIGGSGLILPLHF
TRBV7-8	NA	TRBJ1-2	NA	TGTGCCAGCAGCCCAAGCCCGGGGTCGGTGGGTGGCTACACCTTC	CASSPSPGSVGGYTF
TRBV3-1/TRBV3-2	NA	TRBJ2-5	NA	TGTGCCAGCAGCCAGGGGGCAGGGATGGCGACCCAGTACTTC	CASSQGAGMATQYF
TRBV7-2	NA	TRBJ2-2	NA	TGTGCCAGCAGCTTATCGATCCTGGGCAACACCGGGGAGCTGTTTTTT	CASSLSILGNTGELFF
TRBV19	NA	TRBJ1-1	TRBD1	TGTGCCAGTAGGATAACAGGGGGAGGCACTGAAGCTTTCTTT	CASRITGGGTEAFF
TRBV28	NA	TRBJ1-5	NA	TGTGCCAGCAGCCAGGACATAAATAGCAATCAGCCCCAGCATTTT	CASSQDINSNQPQHF
TRBV19	many	TRBJ1-5	NA	TGTGCCAGTAGTCCTTTCGGAGGGAACAATCAGCCCCAGCATTTT	CASSPFGGNNQPQHF
TRBV2	NA	TRBJ2-3	TRBD2	TGTGCCAGCAGTGAGGGCGGGGGGGGCACAGATACGCAGTATTTT	CASSEGGGGTDTQYF
TRBV24-1	NA	TRBJ2-7	NA	TGTGCCACCCAAGGGGGTGACTCCTACGAGCAGTACTTC	CATQGGDSYEQYF
TRBV29-1	NA	TRBJ1-1	NA	TGCAGCGTGCGAGGACAGCCGAACACTGAAGCTTTCTTT	CSVRGQPNTEAFF
TRBV7-2	few	TRBJ2-7	TRBD1	TGTGCCAGCAGCCTCGACAGGGCCAACGAGCAGTACTTC	CASSLDRANEQYF
TRBV3-1/TRBV3-2	NA	TRBJ2-3	TRBD2	TGTGCCAGCAGCCTTGTAGCGGGAATGGATACGCAGTATTTT	CASSLVAGMDTQYF
TRBV18	NA	TRBJ2-2	NA	TGTGCCAGCTCACCTCAGGGGCCAGCGAACACCGGGGAGCTGTTTTTT	CASSPQGPANTGELFF
TRBV19	NA	TRBJ1-2	NA	TGTGCCAGTAGTCTTGGGACTCCTCGAGATGGCTACACCTTC	CASSLGTPRDGYTF
TRBV7-7	NA	TRBJ2-2	TRBD2	TGTGCCAGCAGCTTAGATAGCGGGGGATCCGGGGAGCTGTTTTTT	CASSLDSGGSGELFF
TRBV14	NA	TRBJ1-3	NA	TGTGCCAGCAGTCCAGAAAGTGGGCCCGGAAACACCATATATTTT	CASSPESGPGNTIYF
TRBV6-2/TRBV6-3	once	TRBJ2-3	TRBD1	TGTGCCAGCAGTTACTCCACAGGGGGGTCAGATACGCAGTATTTT	CASSYSTGGSDTQYF
TRBV4-3	NA	TRBJ1-5	NA	TGCGCCAGCAGCCAAACCGCCAACGGGGAGAAGAGGAATCAGCCCCAGCATTTT	CASSQTANGEKRNQPQHF
TRBV7-2	NA	TRBJ1-5	TRBD1	TGTGCCAGCAGCCCGGACAGGAATCAGCCCCAGCATTTT	CASSPDRNQPQHF
TRBV2	NA	TRBJ1-5	TRBD1	TGTGCCAGCCGACAGGGCATAAGTCAGCCCCAGCATTTT	CASRQGISQPQHF
TRBV5-5	NA	TRBJ2-3	TRBD1	TGTGCCAGCAGCTTTGGACAGGGACGAGATACGCAGTATTTT	CASSFGQGRDTQYF
TRBV4-1	NA	TRBJ1-5	NA	TGCGCCAGCAGCCAAGAACCCCACAGGGTAGGGGATCAGCCCCAGCATTTT	CASSQEPHRVGDQPQHF
TRBV5-1	NA	TRBJ1-1	NA	TGCGCCAGCAGCTCACAAACGACAGGGAACACTGAAGCTTTCTTT	CASSSQTTGNTEAFF
TRBV7-9	NA	TRBJ2-7	TRBD1	TGTGCCAGCAGCCCGCGACAGGGAGCCTACGAGCAGTACTTC	CASSPRQGAYEQYF
TRBV29-1	NA	TRBJ1-5	TRBD1	TGCAGCGTTAGACAGGGGGGTGGGGATCAGCCCCAGCATTTT	CSVRQGGGDQPQHF
TRBV6-2/TRBV6-3	NA	TRBJ1-1	NA	TGTGCCAGCAGTTACTCGTACGATTGGCGGATAGAAGCTTTCTTT	CASSYSYDWRIEAFF
TRBV9	once	TRBJ2-1	TRBD2	TGTGCCAGCAGCCCGGCCGTGGGGGGGAATGAGCAGTTCTTC	CASSPAVGGNEQFF
TRBV5-1	few	TRBJ1-2	NA	TGCGCCAGCAGCGTACAGGGCCAGGATGGCTACACCTTC	CASSVQGQDGYTF
TRBV5-1	NA	TRBJ1-6	NA	TGCGCCAGCAGCTTGTACGGGGGGGAAAATTCACCCCTCCACTTT	CASSLYGGENSPLHF
TRBV9	few	TRBJ2-3	TRBD1	TGTGCCAGCAGTAGCCTCGGTCTCGGGACAGGAGATACGCAGTATTTT	CASSSLGLGTGDTQYF
TRBV7-8	NA	TRBJ1-3	NA	TGTGCCAGCAGCCCAGCCGGGGTTGGAAACACCATATATTTT	CASSPAGVGNTIYF
TRBV4-1	NA	TRBJ2-7	NA	TGCGCCAGCAGCCAAGGGGCCGGGGCCTACGAGCAGTACTTC	CASSQGAGAYEQYF
TRBV6-2/TRBV6-3	NA	TRBJ1-1	NA	TGTGCCAGCAGTACTCAAAGGGGTAACACTGAAGCTTTCTTT	CASSTQRGNTEAFF
TRBV6-2/TRBV6-3	few	TRBJ1-5	TRBD1	TGTGCCAGCAGTTACTCACAGGGGGCCAGCAATCAGCCCCAGCATTTT	CASSYSQGASNQPQHF
TRBV6-2/TRBV6-3	NA	TRBJ1-5	NA	TGTGCCAGCAGTACATGGTATCAGCCCCAGCATTTT	CASSTWYQPQHF
TRBV9	few	TRBJ1-5	NA	TGTGCCAGCAGCGTAGTTGGGAGTATAAACAATCAGCCCCAGCATTTT	CASSVVGSINNQPQHF
TRBV9	NA	TRBJ1-2	NA	TGTGCCAGCAGCGCCCAACTCGACGCGGACTATGGCTACACCTTC	CASSAQLDADYGYTF
TRBV4-3	NA	TRBJ1-5	NA	TGCGCCAGCAGCCCGAGGCTTGGTCAGCCCCAGCATTTT	CASSPRLGQPQHF
TRBV11-2	NA	TRBJ2-3	NA	TGTGCCAGCAGCCAAGGGAGTGGAAGGGAAGATACGCAGTATTTT	CASSQGSGREDTQYF
TRBV5-6	NA	TRBJ1-1	NA	TGTGCCAGCAGCTTGGCGCGACCAGTGGGGGGCACTGAAGCTTTCTTT	CASSLARPVGGTEAFF
TRBV7-2	NA	TRBJ2-5	NA	TGTGCCAGCAGCTTAAATAGCAGAGTGGCGCTTCAACCGGAGACCCAGTACTTC	CASSLNSRVALQPETQYF
TRBV28	NA	TRBJ2-5	TRBD2	TGTGCCAGCAGTTTGGGTTTGTCTAGCGGGGGGGAAGAGACCCAGTACTTC	CASSLGLSSGGEETQYF
TRBV28	NA	TRBJ2-7	NA	TGTGCCAGCAGTCGGGACACTGCCTACGAGCAGTACTTC	CASSRDTAYEQYF
TRBV2	NA	TRBJ1-2	TRBD1	TGTGCCAGGGCTGGACAGGGAGGGAGTGTAGCCTACACCTTC	CARAGQGGSVAYTF
TRBV12-3/TRBV12-4	NA	TRBJ1-5	NA	TGTGCCAGCAGTTTAGGAGGTGGACAGCCCCAGCATTTT	CASSLGGGQPQHF
TRBV6-5	NA	TRBJ1-1	NA	TGTGCCAGCTGGACAACTTTGAACACTGAAGCTTTCTTT	CASWTTLNTEAFF
TRBV4-2	once	TRBJ1-6	NA	TGTGCCAGCAGCCAAGAACGTCGGGGGAGGTCGTATAATTCACCCCTCCACTTT	CASSQERRGRSYNSPLHF
TRBV28	once	TRBJ1-4	TRBD1	TGTGCCAGCAAACAGGGGATTCTTGAAAAACTGTTTTTT	CASKQGILEKLFF
TRBV19	NA	TRBJ1-2	NA	TGTGCCAGTAGTTCGGCCCAGCGACAGGAGACAAACTATGGCTACACCTTC	CASSSAQRQETNYGYTF
TRBV2	once	TRBJ1-1	NA	TGTGCCAGCAGGTATTCGGGAGCTGAAGCTTTCTTT	CASRYSGAEAFF
TRBV5-6	NA	TRBJ1-4	TRBD1	TGTGCCAGCAGCTTCGGACAGGGGGAGATTAATGAAAAACTGTTTTTT	CASSFGQGEINEKLFF
TRBV19	NA	TRBJ1-1	TRBD1	TGTGCCAGTAGTGCCAACGCCGGGACAGGGAACACTGAAGCTTTCTTT	CASSANAGTGNTEAFF
TRBV11-2	NA	TRBJ1-2	TRBD1	TGTGCCAGCAACCTCAGGGACAGACAAGACTATGGCTACACCTTC	CASNLRDRQDYGYTF
TRBV2	NA	TRBJ2-2	TRBD2	TGTGCCAGCAGTGTTTCTAGCGGGGGGCCGAACACCGGGGAGCTGTTTTTT	CASSVSSGGPNTGELFF
TRBV11-2	NA	TRBJ2-2	TRBD1	TGTGCCAGCGGAATACAGGGGGCAACGACCGGGGAGCTGTTTTTT	CASGIQGATTGELFF